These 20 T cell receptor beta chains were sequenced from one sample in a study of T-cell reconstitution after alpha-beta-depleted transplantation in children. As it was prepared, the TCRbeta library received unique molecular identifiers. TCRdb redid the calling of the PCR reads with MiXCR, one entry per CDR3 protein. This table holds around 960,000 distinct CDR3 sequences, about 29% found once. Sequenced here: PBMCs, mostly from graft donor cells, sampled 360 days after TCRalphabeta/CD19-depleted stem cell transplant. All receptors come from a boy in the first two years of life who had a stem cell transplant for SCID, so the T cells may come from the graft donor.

The CDR3 sequence: CASSLAYGGNTEAFF. In nucleotides, the CDR3 is TGCGCCAGCAGCTTGGCATACGGTGGGAACACTGAAGCTTTCTTT. The genes are TRBV5-1 and TRBJ1-1; no clear D. This CDR3 is built from 15 residues. The germline V gene has CDR1 SGHRS and CDR2 YFSETQ. Trimming pared 0 bases from V and 1 base from J, leaving 10 bases between.

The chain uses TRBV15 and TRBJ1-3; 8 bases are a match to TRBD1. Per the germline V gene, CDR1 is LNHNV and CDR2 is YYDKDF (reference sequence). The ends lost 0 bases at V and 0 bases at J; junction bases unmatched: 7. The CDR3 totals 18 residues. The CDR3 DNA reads TGTGCCACCAGCAGAGATAGGACAGGGACCCTCTCTGGAAACACCATATATTTT. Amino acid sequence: CATSRDRTGTLSGNTIYF.

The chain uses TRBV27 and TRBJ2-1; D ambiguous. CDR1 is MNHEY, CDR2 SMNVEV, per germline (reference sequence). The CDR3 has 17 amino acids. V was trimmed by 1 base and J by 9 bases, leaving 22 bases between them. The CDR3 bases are TGTGCCAGCAGTTTATACCGCTGGAGCCCAGAGGCTGGTGAGCAGTTCTTC. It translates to CASSLYRWSPEAGEQFF.

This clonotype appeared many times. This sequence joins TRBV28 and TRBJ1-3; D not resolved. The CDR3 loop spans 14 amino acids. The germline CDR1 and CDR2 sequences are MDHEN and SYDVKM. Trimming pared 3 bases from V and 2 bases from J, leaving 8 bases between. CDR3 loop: CASSFARTGNTIYF. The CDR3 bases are TGTGCCAGCAGTTTCGCCAGAACTGGAAACACCATATATTTT.

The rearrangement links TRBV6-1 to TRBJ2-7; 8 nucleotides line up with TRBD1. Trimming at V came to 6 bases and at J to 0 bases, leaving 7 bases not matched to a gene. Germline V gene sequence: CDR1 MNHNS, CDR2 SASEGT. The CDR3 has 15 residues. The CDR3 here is CASSADRGASYEQYF. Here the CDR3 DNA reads TGTGCCAGCAGCGCCGACAGGGGAGCCTCCTACGAGCAGTACTTC.

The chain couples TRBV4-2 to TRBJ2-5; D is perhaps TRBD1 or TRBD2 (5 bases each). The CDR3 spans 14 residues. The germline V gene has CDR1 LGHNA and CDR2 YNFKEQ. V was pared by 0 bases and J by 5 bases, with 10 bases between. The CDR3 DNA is TGTGCCAGCAGCCAAGATCAGGGACGGGAGACCCAGTACTTC. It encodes CASSQDQGRETQYF.

The CDR3 region is CASSQVGRGAYNEQFF. The CDR3 nucleotides are TGTGCCAGCAGCCAAGTGGGACGGGGGGCCTACAATGAGCAGTTCTTC. The V and J genes are TRBV3-1 and TRBJ2-1, with TRBD2 identical over 7 bases. After removal of 1 base from V and 2 bases from J, the junction contained 5 bases not matched to a gene. The CDR3 totals 16 residues. Germline V CDR1 and CDR2: LGHDT, YNNKEL (reference sequence).

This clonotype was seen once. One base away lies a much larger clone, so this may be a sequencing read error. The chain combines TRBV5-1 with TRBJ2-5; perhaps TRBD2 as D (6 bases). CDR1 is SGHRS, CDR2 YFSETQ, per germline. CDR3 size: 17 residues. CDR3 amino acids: CATSPTSPARVIATQYF. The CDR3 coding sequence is TGCGCCACCAGCCCGACTAGTCCCGCTCGGGTTATTGCGACCCAGTACTTC.

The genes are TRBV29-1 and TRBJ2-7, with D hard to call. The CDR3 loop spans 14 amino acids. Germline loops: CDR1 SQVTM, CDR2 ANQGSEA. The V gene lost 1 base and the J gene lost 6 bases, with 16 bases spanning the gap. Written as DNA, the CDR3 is TGCAGCGTTGAAGTGTCAGAGCATCCCCTCGAGCAGTACTTC. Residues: CSVEVSEHPLEQYF.

The chain's CDR3 is CSANRGDEQYF. In nucleotides, the CDR3 is TGCAGTGCCAACAGGGGTGACGAGCAGTACTTC. The chain is built from TRBV20-1 and TRBJ2-7; 7 bases fit TRBD1. V shed 6 bases, J shed 5 bases, and the junction held 4 bases outside the gene matches. The CDR3 covers 11 residues. Germline CDR1 DFQATT, CDR2 SNEGSKA (reference sequence).

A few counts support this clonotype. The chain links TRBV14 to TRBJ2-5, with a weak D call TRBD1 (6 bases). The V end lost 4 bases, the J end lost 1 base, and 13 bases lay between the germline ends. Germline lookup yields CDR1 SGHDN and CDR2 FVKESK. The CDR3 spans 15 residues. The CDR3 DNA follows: TGTGCCAGCAGCCTTTACCGGACAGCCCAAGAGACCCAGTACTTC. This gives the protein CASSLYRTAQETQYF.

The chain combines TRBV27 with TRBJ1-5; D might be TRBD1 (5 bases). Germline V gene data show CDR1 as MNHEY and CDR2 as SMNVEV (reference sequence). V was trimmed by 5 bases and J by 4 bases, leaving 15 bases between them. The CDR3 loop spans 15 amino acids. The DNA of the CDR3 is TGTGCCAGCAGTGAGAGACATGCAGGGAATCAGCCCCAGCATTTT. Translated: CASSERHAGNQPQHF.

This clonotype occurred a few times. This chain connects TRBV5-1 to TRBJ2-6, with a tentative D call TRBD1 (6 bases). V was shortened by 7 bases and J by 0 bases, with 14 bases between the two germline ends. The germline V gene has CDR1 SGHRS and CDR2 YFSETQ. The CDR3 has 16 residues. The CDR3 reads CASSTGLDSGANVLTF. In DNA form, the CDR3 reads TGCGCCAGCTCTACAGGGTTGGACTCTGGGGCCAACGTCCTGACTTTC.

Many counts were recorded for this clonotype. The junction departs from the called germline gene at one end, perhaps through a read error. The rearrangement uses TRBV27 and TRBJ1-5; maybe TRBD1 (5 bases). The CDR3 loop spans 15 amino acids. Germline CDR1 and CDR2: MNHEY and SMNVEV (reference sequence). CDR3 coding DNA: TGCGCCAGCAGCTTGTTAGCAGGGAGCAATCAGCCCCAGCATTTT. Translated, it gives CASSLLAGSNQPQHF.

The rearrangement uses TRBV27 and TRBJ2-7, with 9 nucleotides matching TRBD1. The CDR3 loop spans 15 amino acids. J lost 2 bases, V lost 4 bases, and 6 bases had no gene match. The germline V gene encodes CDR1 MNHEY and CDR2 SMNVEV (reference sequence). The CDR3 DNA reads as TGTGCCAGCAGTTCGTCCGGGACAGGGCCCTACGAGCAGTACTTC. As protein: CASSSSGTGPYEQYF.

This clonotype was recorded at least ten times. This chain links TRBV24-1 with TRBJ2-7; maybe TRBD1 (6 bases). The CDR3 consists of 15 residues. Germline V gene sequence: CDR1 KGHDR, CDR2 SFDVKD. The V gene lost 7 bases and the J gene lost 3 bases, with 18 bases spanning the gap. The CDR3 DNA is TGTGCCACCAGCACAGGGATCGCGGATATCTACGAGCAGTACTTC. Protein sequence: CATSTGIADIYEQYF.

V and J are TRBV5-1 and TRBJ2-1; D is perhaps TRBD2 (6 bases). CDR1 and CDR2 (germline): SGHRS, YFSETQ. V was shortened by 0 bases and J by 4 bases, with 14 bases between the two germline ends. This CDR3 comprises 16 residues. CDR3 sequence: CASSLAGDPSYNEQFF. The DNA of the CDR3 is TGCGCCAGCAGCTTGGCGGGGGACCCCTCTTACAATGAGCAGTTCTTC.

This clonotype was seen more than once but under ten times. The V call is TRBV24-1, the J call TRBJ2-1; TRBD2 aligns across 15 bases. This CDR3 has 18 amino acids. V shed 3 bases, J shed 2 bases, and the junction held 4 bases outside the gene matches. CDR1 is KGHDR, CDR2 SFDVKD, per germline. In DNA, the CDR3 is TGTGCCACCAGTGATCCTGGGACTAGCGGGGGGACCTACAATGAGCAGTTCTTC. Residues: CATSDPGTSGGTYNEQFF.

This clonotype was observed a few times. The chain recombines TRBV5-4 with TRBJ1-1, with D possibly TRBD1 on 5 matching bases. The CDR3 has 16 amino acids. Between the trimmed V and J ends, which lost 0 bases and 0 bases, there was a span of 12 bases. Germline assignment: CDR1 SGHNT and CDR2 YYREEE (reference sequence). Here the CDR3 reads CASSLVRTDMNTEAFF. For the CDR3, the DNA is TGTGCCAGCAGCTTGGTCAGGACGGACATGAACACTGAAGCTTTCTTT.

The CDR3 DNA reads as TGTGCCACCAAGCCGGGTAGCTCCTACGAGCAGTACTTC. Translating gives CATKPGSSYEQYF. The V call is TRBV28, the J call TRBJ2-7; D remains ambiguous. Trimming took off 10 bases at V and 0 bases at J, with 13 bases between the two ends. Germline CDR1 and CDR2: MDHEN and SYDVKM. This CDR3 has 13 amino acids.